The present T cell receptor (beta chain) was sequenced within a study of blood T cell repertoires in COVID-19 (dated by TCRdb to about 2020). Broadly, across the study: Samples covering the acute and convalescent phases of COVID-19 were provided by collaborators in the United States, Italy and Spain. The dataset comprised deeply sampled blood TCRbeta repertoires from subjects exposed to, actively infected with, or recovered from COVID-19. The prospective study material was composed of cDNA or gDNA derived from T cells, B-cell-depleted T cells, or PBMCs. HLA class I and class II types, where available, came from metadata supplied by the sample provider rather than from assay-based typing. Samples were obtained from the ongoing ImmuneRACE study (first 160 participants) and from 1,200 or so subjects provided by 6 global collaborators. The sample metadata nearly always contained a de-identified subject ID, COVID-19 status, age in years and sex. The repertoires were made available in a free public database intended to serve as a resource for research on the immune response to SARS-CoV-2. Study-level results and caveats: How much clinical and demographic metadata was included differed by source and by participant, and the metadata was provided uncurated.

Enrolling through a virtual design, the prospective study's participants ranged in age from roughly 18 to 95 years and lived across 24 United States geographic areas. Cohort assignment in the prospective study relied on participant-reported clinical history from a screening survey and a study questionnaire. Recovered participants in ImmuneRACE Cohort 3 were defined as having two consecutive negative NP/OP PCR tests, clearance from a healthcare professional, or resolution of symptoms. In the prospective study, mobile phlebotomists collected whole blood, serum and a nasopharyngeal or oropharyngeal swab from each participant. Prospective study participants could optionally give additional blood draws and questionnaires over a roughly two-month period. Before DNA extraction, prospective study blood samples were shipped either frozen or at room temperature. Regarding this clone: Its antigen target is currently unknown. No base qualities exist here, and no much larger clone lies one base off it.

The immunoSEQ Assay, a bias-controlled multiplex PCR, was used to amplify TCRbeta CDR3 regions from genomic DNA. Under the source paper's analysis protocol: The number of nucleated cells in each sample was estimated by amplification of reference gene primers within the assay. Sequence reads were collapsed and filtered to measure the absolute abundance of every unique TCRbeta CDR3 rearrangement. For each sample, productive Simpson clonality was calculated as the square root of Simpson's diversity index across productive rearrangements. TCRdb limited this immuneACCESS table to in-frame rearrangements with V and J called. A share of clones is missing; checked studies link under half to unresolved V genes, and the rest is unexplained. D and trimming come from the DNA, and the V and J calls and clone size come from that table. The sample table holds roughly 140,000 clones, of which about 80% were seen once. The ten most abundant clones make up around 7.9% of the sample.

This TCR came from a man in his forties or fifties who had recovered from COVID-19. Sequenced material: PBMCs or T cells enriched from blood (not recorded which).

The bases are TGTGCCAGCAGCACACGACAAGCCGTCACAGATACGCAGTATTTT. This gives the protein CASSTRQAVTDTQYF. The chain employs TRBV9 and TRBJ2-3, with the D segment identity uncertain. Measured from the cysteine to the phenylalanine, the CDR3 is 15 residues long. Solely the CDR3 DNA is kept, with 45 bases framed from the first base. CDR1 SGDLS and CDR2 YYNGEE were looked up in the germline V gene. V and J are truncated by 4 bases and 2 bases respectively, leaving an intervening sequence of 14 bases.